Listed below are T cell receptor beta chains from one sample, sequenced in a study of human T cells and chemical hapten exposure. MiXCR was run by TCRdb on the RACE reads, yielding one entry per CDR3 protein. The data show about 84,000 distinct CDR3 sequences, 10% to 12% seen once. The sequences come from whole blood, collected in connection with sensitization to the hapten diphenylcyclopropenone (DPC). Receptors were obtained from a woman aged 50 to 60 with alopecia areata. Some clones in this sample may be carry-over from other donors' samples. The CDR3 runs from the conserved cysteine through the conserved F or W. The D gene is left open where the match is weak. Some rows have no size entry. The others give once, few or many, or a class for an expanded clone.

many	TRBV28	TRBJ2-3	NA	TGTGCCAGCGGGCCTTCGGGAGCGCACACAGATACGCAGTATTTT	CASGPSGAHTDTQYF
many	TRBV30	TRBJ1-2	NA	TGTGCCTGGAGTTGGGGGCTAGCTAACTATGGCTACACCTTC	CAWSWGLANYGYTF
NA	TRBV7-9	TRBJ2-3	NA	TGTGCCAGCAGCTCTCCACCCAAACCCCCAGATACGCAGTATTTT	CASSSPPKPPDTQYF
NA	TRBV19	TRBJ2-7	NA	TGTGCCAGTATCATCCATGCGGGGGCGGGCGAGCAGTACTTC	CASIIHAGAGEQYF
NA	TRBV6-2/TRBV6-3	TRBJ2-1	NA	TGTGCCAGCAGATCCTCGGGGACCAATGAGCAGTTCTTC	CASRSSGTNEQFF
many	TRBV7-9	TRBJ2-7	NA	TGTGCCAGCAGTTTCGGACTCCGAACAACCTACGAGCAGTACTTC	CASSFGLRTTYEQYF
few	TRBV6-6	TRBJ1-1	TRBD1	TGTGCCAGCAGCCAGACAGGGGGAGGATTGAGGGCTTTCTTT	CASSQTGGGLRAFF
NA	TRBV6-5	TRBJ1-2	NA	TGTGCCACCGTCAGGGATGGCTACACCTTC	CATVRDGYTF
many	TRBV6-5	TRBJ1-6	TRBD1	TGTGCCAGCAGTTACTTGCGGACAGGGAGATCACCCCTCCACTTT	CASSYLRTGRSPLHF
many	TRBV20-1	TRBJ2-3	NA	TGCAGTGCTAGAGAGGGGGGCCGTGGCCTTACGCAGTATTTT	CSAREGGRGLTQYF
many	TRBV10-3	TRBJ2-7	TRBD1	TGTGCCATCAGTGGACAGGGCGGCGAGCAGTACTTC	CAISGQGGEQYF
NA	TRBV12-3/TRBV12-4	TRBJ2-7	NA	TGTGCCAGCAGTTTAGTGGCTGACTACGAGCAGTACTTC	CASSLVADYEQYF
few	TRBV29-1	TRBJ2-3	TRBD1	TGCAGCGCCTTCGGGACAGGCACAGATACGCAGTATTTT	CSAFGTGTDTQYF
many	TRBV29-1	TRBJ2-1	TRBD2	TGCAGCGTTCCGGGACTAGCGATTAATGAGCAGTTCTTC	CSVPGLAINEQFF
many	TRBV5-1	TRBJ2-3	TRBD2	TGCGCCAGCAGCTTGGTAGCGGGAGTGGTAGATACGCAGTATTTT	CASSLVAGVVDTQYF